This entry lists 25 T cell receptor beta chains sequenced from one sample in a study of T cells after yellow fever vaccination. Each CDR3 protein gets one entry after TCRdb re-called the 5' RACE reads with MiXCR. The sample lists 120,000 or so distinct CDR3 sequences, roughly 15% occurring once. Source: CD8+ T cells sorted from PBMCs, taken 5 days after the yellow fever booster vaccination. The receptors stem from a man younger than 35 who received the YFV17D yellow fever vaccine.

The V gene is TRBV4-3, the J gene TRBJ2-4, with a possible D match to TRBD1 (5 bases). V was cut by 0 bases and J by 0 bases, with 12 bases left in between. CDR3 length equals 17 residues. From germline, CDR1 is LGHNA and CDR2 YSLEER. In DNA form, the CDR3 reads TGCGCCAGCAGCCAAGATGGGTCAGGGCGAGCCAAAAACATTCAGTACTTC. This translates into CASSQDGSGRAKNIQYF.

This clonotype was detected a few times. The V gene is TRBV5-4, the J gene TRBJ1-1; 9 nucleotides agree with TRBD1. The junction had 4 bases not matched to a gene; V was cut back by 4 bases and J by 3 bases. This CDR3 has 14 amino acids. Germline V gene sequence: CDR1 SGHNT, CDR2 YYREEE (reference sequence). The CDR3 sequence is CASSTGQGYTEAFF. In DNA, the CDR3 is TGTGCCAGCAGCACGGGACAGGGTTACACTGAAGCTTTCTTT.

The chain recombines TRBV11-2 with TRBJ2-1, with D uncertain. V lost 1 base and J lost 9, with 7 bases in between. This CDR3 has 12 amino acids. In germline, CDR1 is SGHAT, CDR2 FQNNGV. Written as DNA, the CDR3 is TGTGCCAGCAGCTTAGCTCCGGCTGAGCAGTTCTTC. Its protein product is CASSLAPAEQFF.

This chain uses TRBV6-5 with TRBJ1-1; TRBD1 is a possible D gene (5 bases). The CDR3 has 14 amino acids. Germline values: CDR1 MNHEY, CDR2 SVGAGI. With 5 bases removed from V and 1 base from J, the gap between germline ends came to 11 bases. CDR3: CASSTPDRNTEAFF. CDR3 DNA: TGTGCCAGCAGTACCCCTGACAGGAACACTGAAGCTTTCTTT.

The sample holds many counts of this clonotype. This chain joins TRBV7-4 and TRBJ2-3; 7 nucleotides line up with TRBD1. V was pared by 5 bases and J by 2 bases, with 10 bases of the junction left unmatched. CDR1 SGHVT and CDR2 SQSDAQ come from the germline V gene. The CDR3 consists of 16 residues. As DNA, the CDR3 is TGTGCCAGCAGCCCCCCGGGACAGACTTACACAGATACGCAGTATTTT. Protein sequence: CASSPPGQTYTDTQYF.

Only a few counts were recorded for this clonotype. The rearrangement links TRBV10-3 to TRBJ2-7; D possibly matches TRBD1 or TRBD2 (5 bases each). Germline V gene lookup returns CDR1 ENHRY and CDR2 SYGVKD. Trimming took off 6 bases at V and 4 bases at J, with 13 bases between the two ends. The CDR3 is 13 amino acids. CDR3 region: CAIRKGPNYEQYV. CDR3 nucleotides: TGTGCCATCAGGAAGGGACCGAATTACGAGCAGTACGTC.

The gene calls are TRBV6-4 and TRBJ1-1; D gene ambiguous. Germline V gene sequence: CDR1 MRHNA, CDR2 SNTAGT. Trimming pared 0 bases from V and 8 bases from J, leaving 4 bases between. This CDR3 is built from 11 residues. The CDR3: CASSDSGEAFF. CDR3 bases: TGTGCCAGCAGTGACTCGGGAGAAGCTTTCTTT.

The J gene is TRBJ1-2, the V gene TRBV19; TRBD1 might be the D (5 bases). CDR3 length equals 14 residues. V dropped 7 bases and J dropped 6 bases, with 18 bases sitting between them. Germline loops: CDR1 LNHDA, CDR2 SQIVND (reference sequence). The CDR3 reads CASTSGLWADGYTF. The CDR3 DNA is TGTGCCAGTACCTCGGGACTTTGGGCCGATGGCTACACCTTC.

The chain employs TRBV19 and TRBJ1-5; D is unclear. V was pared by 6 bases and J by 3 bases, with 12 bases between. Germline V gives CDR1 LNHDA, CDR2 SQIVND (reference sequence). The CDR3 runs 14 residues. For the CDR3, the DNA is TGTGCCAGTAGCGTGAGGGCCGCCAATCAGCCCCAGCATTTT. Protein sequence: CASSVRAANQPQHF.

The V gene is TRBV14, the J gene TRBJ2-6; the D is unclear. V was clipped by 0 bases and J by 0 bases, with 12 bases between them. Germline V lookup: CDR1 SGHDN, CDR2 FVKESK. The CDR3 is made up of 18 amino acids. CDR3 bases: TGTGCCAGCAGCCAAGAGGCATTTCCCCTCTCTGGGGCCAACGTCCTGACTTTC. Translated, it gives CASSQEAFPLSGANVLTF.

This sequence joins TRBV12-3 or TRBV12-4 and TRBJ2-5; 12 bases are shared with TRBD1. The CDR3 runs 17 residues. After removal of 3 bases from V and 4 bases from J, the junction contained 9 bases not matched to a gene. The CDR3 loop is CASSFDRDRGQGETQYF. The CDR3, as DNA: TGTGCCAGCAGTTTCGACCGGGACAGGGGGCAAGGAGAGACCCAGTACTTC.

This clonotype has more than one count but fewer than ten. The genes are TRBV4-1 and TRBJ1-1, with 11 bases that match TRBD1. Per the germline V gene, CDR1 is MGHRA and CDR2 is YSYEKL. This CDR3 has 16 residues. V dropped 3 bases and J dropped 0; count of bases not matched to a gene: 3. The CDR3 coding sequence is TGCGCCAGCAGCCAGGGGACAGGGGGAGTGAACACTGAAGCTTTCTTT. It yields the protein CASSQGTGGVNTEAFF.

V and J are TRBV20-1 and TRBJ2-2; 8 positions agree with TRBD1. V dropped 0 bases and J dropped 0; count of bases not matched to a gene: 12. Germline V CDR1 and CDR2: DFQATT, SNEGSKA (reference sequence). The length of the CDR3 is 19 residues. For the CDR3, the DNA is TGCAGTGCTAGAGATTCCCGGACAGGGTATCCATCGAACACCGGGGAGCTGTTTTTT. It is translated as CSARDSRTGYPSNTGELFF.

The chain links TRBV24-1 to TRBJ2-1; D uncertain. The V end lost 7 bases, the J end lost 9 bases, and 15 bases lay between the germline ends. Germline CDR1 and CDR2: KGHDR and SFDVKD. The CDR3 covers 13 residues. The CDR3 nucleotides are TGTGCCACCAGCCAGACCTTCCTCAGTGAGCAGTTCTTC. This translates into CATSQTFLSEQFF.

Only a few counts were recorded for this clonotype. In DNA form, the CDR3 reads TGTGCCAGCAGCTTAGACCCTTCCTACAATGAGCAGTTCTTC. Its protein is CASSLDPSYNEQFF. This chain joins TRBV7-9 and TRBJ2-1; no firm D call. Germline V gene sequence: CDR1 SEHNR, CDR2 FQNEAQ (reference sequence). This CDR3 is 14 amino acids long. Trimming pared 1 base from V and 1 base from J, leaving 5 bases between.

Many counts were recorded for this clonotype. The V call is TRBV9, the J call TRBJ2-2; no reliable D call. The CDR3 length is 12 residues. V was cut by 3 bases and J by 6 bases, with 6 bases left in between. Germline CDR1 is SGDLS and CDR2 is YYNGEE. CDR3 sequence reads: CASSGDSGELFF. DNA of the CDR3: TGTGCCAGCAGCGGTGACTCCGGGGAGCTGTTTTTT.

This clonotype turned up a few times. The gene calls are TRBV20-1 and TRBJ2-1, with 8 bases that match TRBD2. This CDR3 contains 17 residues. With V trimmed by 2 bases and J by 1 base, 10 bases remained unmatched. Germline assignment: CDR1 DFQATT and CDR2 SNEGSKA (reference sequence). The CDR3 sequence is CSARPPGAGGSYNEQFF. The CDR3 nucleotides are TGCAGTGCTAGACCCCCCGGGGCGGGGGGTTCCTACAATGAGCAGTTCTTC.

The table lists this clonotype with a few counts. The chain combines TRBV6-5 with TRBJ1-1, with D unclear. Germline V gives CDR1 MNHEY, CDR2 SVGAGI. The CDR3 length is 15 residues. V was trimmed by 0 bases and J by 1 base, leaving 9 bases between them. CDR3 bases: TGTGCCAGCAGTTACTCCGGACGGCCGAACACTGAAGCTTTCTTT. This sequence encodes CASSYSGRPNTEAFF.

This clonotype was seen a few times. The chain recombines TRBV9 with TRBJ2-2; D is unresolved. Germline CDR1 and CDR2: SGDLS and YYNGEE. The CDR3 runs 16 residues. V was clipped by 0 bases and J by 0 bases, with 9 bases between them. Written as DNA, the CDR3 is TGTGCCAGCAGCGTAGAGAGAGTCCCGAACACCGGGGAGCTGTTTTTT. Translation: CASSVERVPNTGELFF.

This clonotype appeared a few times. The chain joins TRBV27 to TRBJ2-3; TRBD2 matches 10 bases. The CDR3 has 14 amino acids. In germline, CDR1 is MNHEY, CDR2 SMNVEV (reference sequence). Germline trimming cut 5 bases from V and 4 bases from J; bases unmatched to any gene: 3. The CDR3 loop is CASSPGLAADTQYF. DNA for the CDR3: TGTGCCAGCAGTCCCGGACTAGCGGCAGATACGCAGTATTTT.

Here the CDR3 reads CASERAQEYTGELFF. The CDR3 coding sequence is TGTGCCAGCGAACGAGCACAGGAATACACCGGGGAGCTGTTTTTT. This chain uses TRBV6-2 or TRBV6-3 with TRBJ2-2, with D tentatively TRBD1 (5 bases). The germline V gene encodes CDR1 MNHEY and CDR2 SVGEGT. V lost 8 bases and J lost 3, with 16 bases in between. The CDR3 is made up of 15 amino acids.

The rearrangement links TRBV20-1 to TRBJ1-5; the match to TRBD1 covers 8 bases. CDR1 is DFQATT, CDR2 SNEGSKA, per germline (reference sequence). The CDR3 is 15 residues long. V lost 0 bases, J lost 0 bases, and 1 base stayed unmatched. The CDR3 sequence: CSARDGQGSNQPQHF. The CDR3 region has the DNA TGCAGTGCTAGAGATGGACAGGGTAGCAATCAGCCCCAGCATTTT.

This clonotype appeared a few times. This chain connects TRBV11-2 to TRBJ2-3, with D unclear. The germline CDR1 and CDR2 sequences are SGHAT and FQNNGV. This CDR3 region has 13 residues. V gave up 4 bases and J gave up 0 bases, with 5 bases separating them. The CDR3 bases are TGTGCCAGCAGCTCAACAAGCACAGATACGCAGTATTTT. It translates to CASSSTSTDTQYF.

This clonotype was recorded many times. The rearrangement links TRBV29-1 to TRBJ2-3, with no clear D. Germline values: CDR1 SQVTM, CDR2 ANQGSEA. V was cut by 0 bases and J by 5 bases, with 9 bases left in between. This CDR3 contains 13 residues. CDR3 protein: CSVEEPGQDTQYF. CDR3 sequence (DNA): TGCAGCGTTGAAGAGCCTGGCCAAGATACGCAGTATTTT.

The rearrangement joins TRBV5-6 to TRBJ2-7, with D maybe TRBD2 (6 bases). This CDR3 region has 18 residues. The germline CDR1 and CDR2 sequences are SGHDT and YYEEEE. V lost 0 bases, J lost 0 bases, and 19 bases lay in between. CDR3 DNA sequence: TGTGCCAGCAGCTTGGATCTTTGGCCGCGGGGAGGCTCCTACGAGCAGTACTTC. It codes for CASSLDLWPRGGSYEQYF.